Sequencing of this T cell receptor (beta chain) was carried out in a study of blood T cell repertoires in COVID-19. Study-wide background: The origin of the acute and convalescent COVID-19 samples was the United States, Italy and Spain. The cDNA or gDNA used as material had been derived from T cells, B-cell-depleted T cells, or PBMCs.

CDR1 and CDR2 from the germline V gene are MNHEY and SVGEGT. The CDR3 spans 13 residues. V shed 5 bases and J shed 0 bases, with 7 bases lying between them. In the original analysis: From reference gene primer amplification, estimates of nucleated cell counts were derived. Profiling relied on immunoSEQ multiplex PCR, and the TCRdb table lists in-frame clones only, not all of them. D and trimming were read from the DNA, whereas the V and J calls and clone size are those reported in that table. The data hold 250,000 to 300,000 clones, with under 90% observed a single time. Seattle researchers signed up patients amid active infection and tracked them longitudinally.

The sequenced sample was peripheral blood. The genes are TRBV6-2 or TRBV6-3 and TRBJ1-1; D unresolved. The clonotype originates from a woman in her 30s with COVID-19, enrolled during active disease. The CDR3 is CASSGQMNTEAFF. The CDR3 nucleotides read TGTGCCAGCAGTGGGCAGATGAACACTGAAGCTTTCTTT.